This T cell receptor (beta chain) was recovered during a study of T cells after yellow fever vaccination. The CDR3 totals 15 residues. Germline-derived CDR1 and CDR2 are SEHNR and FQNEAQ (reference sequence). V was clipped by 2 bases and J by 2 bases; unmatched bases: 5. TCR cDNA was made by 5'RACE template switching, adding a universal primer site and UMIs. Each CDR3 protein gets one entry after TCRdb re-called the 5' RACE reads with MiXCR. Of 400,000 to 450,000 distinct CDR3 sequences in the sample, about 17% were seen once. This rearrangement joins TRBV7-9 to TRBJ1-1; 7 nucleotides line up with TRBD1. Sequencing was performed on PBMCs, taken before the yellow fever booster vaccination. The source of this sequence is a young man who received the YFV17D yellow fever vaccine. CDR3 nucleotide sequence: TGTGCCAGCAGCTTAATGGGGACAGCAAACACTGAAGCTTTCTTT. The encoded protein is CASSLMGTANTEAFF.